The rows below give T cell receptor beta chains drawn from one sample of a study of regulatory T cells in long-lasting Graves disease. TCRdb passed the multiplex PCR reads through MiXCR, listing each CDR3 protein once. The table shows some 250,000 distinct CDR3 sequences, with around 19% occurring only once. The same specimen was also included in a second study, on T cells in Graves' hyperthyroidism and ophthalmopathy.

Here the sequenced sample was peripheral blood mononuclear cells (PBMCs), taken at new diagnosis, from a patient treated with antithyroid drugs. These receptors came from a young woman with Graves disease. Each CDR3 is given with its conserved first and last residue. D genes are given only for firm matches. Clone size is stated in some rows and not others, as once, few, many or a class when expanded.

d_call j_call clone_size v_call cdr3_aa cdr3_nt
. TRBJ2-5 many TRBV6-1 CASSERPGEETQYF TGTGCCAGCAGTGAACGACCCGGTGAGGAGACCCAGTACTTC
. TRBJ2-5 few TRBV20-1 CSASSIRGVETQYF TGCAGTGCTAGTTCCATCCGTGGGGTAGAGACCCAGTACTTC
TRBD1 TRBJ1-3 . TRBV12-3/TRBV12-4 CASRGQYGNTIYF TGTGCCAGCAGGGGACAGTACGGAAACACCATATATTTT
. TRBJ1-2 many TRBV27 CASSRAPGWNVDHGYTF TGTGCCAGCAGCCGAGCCCCCGGATGGAACGTCGACCATGGCTACACCTTC
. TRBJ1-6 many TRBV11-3 CASSLVGDSPLHF TGTGCCAGCAGCTTAGTTGGGGATTCACCCCTCCACTTT
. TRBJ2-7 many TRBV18 CASSPSSYEQYF TGTGCCAGCAGCCCCTCTTCCTACGAGCAGTACTTC
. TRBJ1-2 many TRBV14 CASSQLQVYGYTF TGTGCCAGCAGCCAATTACAGGTCTATGGCTACACCTTC
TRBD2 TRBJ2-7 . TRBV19 CASSMPTSGSYEQYF TGTGCCAGTAGTATGCCGACTAGCGGGAGTTACGAGCAGTACTTC
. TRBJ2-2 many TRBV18 CASSPPSTDTGELFF TGTGCCAGCTCACCACCTTCGACAGATACCGGGGAGCTGTTTTTT
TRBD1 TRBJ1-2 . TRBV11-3 CASSYDRVGYTF TGTGCCAGCAGCTACGACAGGGTGGGCTACACCTTC
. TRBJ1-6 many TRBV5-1 CASSLNRENSPLHF TGCGCCAGCAGCTTAAACAGGGAAAATTCACCCCTCCACTTT
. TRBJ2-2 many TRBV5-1 CASNMNTGELFF TGCGCCAGCAACATGAACACCGGGGAGCTGTTTTTT
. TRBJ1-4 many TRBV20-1 CSAFGGGNEKLFF TGCAGTGCTTTTGGGGGCGGAAATGAAAAACTGTTTTTT
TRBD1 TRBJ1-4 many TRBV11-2 CASSSDWDRGIEKLFF TGTGCCAGCAGCTCTGATTGGGACAGGGGGATCGAAAAACTGTTTTTT
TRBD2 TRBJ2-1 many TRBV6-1 CASRSQASGLNEQFF TGTGCCAGCAGGAGTCAGGCTAGCGGGCTCAATGAGCAGTTCTTC
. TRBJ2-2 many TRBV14 CASRGKGPTGELFF TGTGCCAGCAGGGGGAAGGGGCCCACCGGGGAGCTGTTTTTT
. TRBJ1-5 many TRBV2 CASSDPPGSNQPQHF TGTGCCAGCAGTGACCCCCCTGGGAGCAATCAGCCCCAGCATTTT
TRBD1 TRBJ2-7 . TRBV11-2 CASSSTGTDLTYEQYF TGTGCCAGCAGCTCCACCGGGACAGATCTGACCTACGAGCAGTACTTC
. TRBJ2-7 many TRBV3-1 CASSQAVRSSYEQYF TGTGCCAGCAGCCAAGCTGTCCGTAGCTCCTACGAGCAGTACTTC
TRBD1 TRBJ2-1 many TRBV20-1 CSAWRGTGHDNEQFF TGCAGTGCCTGGAGGGGGACAGGCCACGACAATGAGCAGTTCTTC
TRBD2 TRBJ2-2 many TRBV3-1 CASSQDRAGRDGELFF TGTGCCAGCAGCCAAGATCGGGCAGGGAGGGACGGGGAGCTGTTTTTT
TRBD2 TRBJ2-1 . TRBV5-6 CASSWLAGPYNEQFF TGTGCCAGCAGCTGGTTAGCGGGACCCTACAATGAGCAGTTCTTC
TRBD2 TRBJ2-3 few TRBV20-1 CSANQRGHTDTQYF TGCAGTGCTAACCAGCGGGGCCACACAGATACGCAGTATTTT
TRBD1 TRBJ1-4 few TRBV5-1 CASSPQGGNEKLFF TGCGCCAGCAGCCCACAGGGGGGTAATGAAAAACTGTTTTTT
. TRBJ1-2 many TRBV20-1 CSASSGFGTNYGYTF TGCAGTGCTAGCTCAGGGTTTGGGACGAACTATGGCTACACCTTC
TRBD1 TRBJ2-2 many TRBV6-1 CASSNRGPTTGELFF TGTGCCAGCAGCAACAGGGGTCCAACCACAGGGGAGCTGTTTTTT
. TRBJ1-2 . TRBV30 CAWSVGTRLYGYTF TGTGCCTGGAGTGTTGGCACACGACTCTATGGCTACACCTTC
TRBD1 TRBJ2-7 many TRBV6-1 CASTPGDRGYEQYF TGTGCCAGCACTCCAGGGGACAGGGGCTACGAGCAGTACTTC
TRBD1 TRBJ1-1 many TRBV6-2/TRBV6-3 CASSSRGDTEAFF TGTGCCAGCAGTTCCAGGGGGGACACTGAAGCTTTCTTT
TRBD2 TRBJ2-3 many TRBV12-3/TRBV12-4 CASRPTSGLTDTQYF TGTGCCAGCAGGCCAACTAGCGGTCTGACAGATACGCAGTATTTT
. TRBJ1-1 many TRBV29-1 CSVVISGGQHTNTEAFF TGCAGCGTTGTTATTTCGGGCGGACAGCACACGAACACTGAAGCTTTCTTT
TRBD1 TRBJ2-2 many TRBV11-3 CASSSPGQGDTGELFF TGTGCCAGCAGCTCCCCGGGACAGGGGGACACCGGGGAGCTGTTTTTT
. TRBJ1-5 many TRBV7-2 CASSPDLNQPQHF TGTGCCAGCAGCCCCGACTTGAATCAGCCCCAGCATTTT
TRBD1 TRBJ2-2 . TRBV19 CASSIPDRGSNTGELFF TGTGCCAGTAGTATTCCGGACAGGGGGTCGAACACCGGGGAGCTGTTTTTT
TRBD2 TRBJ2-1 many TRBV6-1 CASSVPGLADYNEQFF TGTGCCAGCAGTGTACCGGGACTAGCGGACTACAATGAGCAGTTCTTC
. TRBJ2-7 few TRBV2 CAGSRAVYEQYF TGTGCCGGCAGTAGGGCAGTCTACGAGCAGTACTTC
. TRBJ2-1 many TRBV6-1 CASSVPTGLNEQFF TGTGCCAGCAGTGTACCGACCGGGCTCAATGAGCAGTTCTTC
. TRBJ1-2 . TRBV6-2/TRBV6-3 CASSEEGRTYGYTF TGTGCCAGCAGTGAAGAGGGAAGAACCTATGGCTACACCTTC
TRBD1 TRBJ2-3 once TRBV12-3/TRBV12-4 CASSPFSGTGGWRADTQYF TGTGCCAGCAGCCCTTTTTCCGGGACAGGGGGCTGGAGGGCAGATACGCAGTATTTT
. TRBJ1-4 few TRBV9 CASSVEGRPDEKLFF TGTGCCAGCAGCGTAGAGGGGCGGCCCGACGAAAAACTGTTTTTT
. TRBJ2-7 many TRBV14 CASSQELLYEQYF TGTGCCAGCAGCCAAGAACTTCTATACGAGCAGTACTTC
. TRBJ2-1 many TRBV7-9 CASSLGRGLNNEQFF TGTGCCAGCAGCCTCGGGCGGGGGCTGAACAATGAGCAGTTCTTC
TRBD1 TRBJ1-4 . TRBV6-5 CASSLGTGGEEKLFF TGTGCCAGCAGTTTGGGGACAGGGGGGGAAGAAAAACTGTTTTTT
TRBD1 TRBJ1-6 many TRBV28 CASSPGGQGWRSPLHF TGTGCCAGCAGTCCGGGGGGACAGGGTTGGCGATCACCCCTCCACTTT
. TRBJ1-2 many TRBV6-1 CASRSTQGRGYTF TGTGCCAGCAGGAGCACGCAGGGCCGTGGCTACACCTTC